Listed below are T cell receptor beta chains from one sample, sequenced in a study of a mutant IDH1 vaccine in newly diagnosed glioma. These receptors lack a known antigen. Libraries were prepared by immunoSEQ multiplex PCR; TCRdb keeps only in-frame clonotypes and omits some of them. Of about 56,000 clones detected, 75% to 90% appear once; the ten largest clones hold more than 3%. Sequencing was performed on PBMCs, taken from a glioma patient whose treatment included an IDH1 peptide vaccine. These receptors were taken from a woman in her forties or fifties with glioma. Each CDR3 is given with its conserved first and last residue. D genes are given only for firm matches. Expanded clones are given a class, and other clones once, few, many or no size at all.

clone_size: .; v_call: TRBV25-1; j_call: TRBJ1-5; d_call: .; cdr3_nt: TGTGCCAGCAGTGCAACAGGATCCAATCAGCCCCAGCATTTT; cdr3_aa: CASSATGSNQPQHF
clone_size: .; v_call: TRBV5-1; j_call: TRBJ2-4; d_call: TRBD2; cdr3_nt: TGCGCCAGCAGCTTCCTTCAGACAGATCCTAGCGGCAAAAACATTCAGTACTTC; cdr3_aa: CASSFLQTDPSGKNIQYF
clone_size: .; v_call: TRBV30; j_call: TRBJ1-5; d_call: .; cdr3_nt: TGTGCCTGGAGCCCAGAGCTGGGGGATCAGCCCCAGCATTTT; cdr3_aa: CAWSPELGDQPQHF
clone_size: few; v_call: TRBV18; j_call: TRBJ1-1; d_call: .; cdr3_nt: TGTGCCAGCTCACTCACAGGGCTCACTGAAGCTTTCTTT; cdr3_aa: CASSLTGLTEAFF
clone_size: once; v_call: TRBV7-6; j_call: TRBJ1-6; d_call: .; cdr3_nt: TGTGCCAGCAGCCTCGGGACGGACTATAATTCACCCCTCCACTTT; cdr3_aa: CASSLGTDYNSPLHF
clone_size: .; v_call: TRBV6-5; j_call: TRBJ2-2; d_call: TRBD1; cdr3_nt: TGTGCCAGCAGTTACTCGGGACAGGGAAACACCGGGGAGCTGTTTTTT; cdr3_aa: CASSYSGQGNTGELFF
clone_size: few; v_call: TRBV19; j_call: TRBJ1-1; d_call: .; cdr3_nt: TGTGCCAGTAGTGTGGGAGGGGCAAGGGCTTTCTTT; cdr3_aa: CASSVGGARAFF
clone_size: .; v_call: TRBV29-1; j_call: TRBJ2-7; d_call: .; cdr3_nt: TGCAGCGTTGATCGCGGAGGGCACGAGCAGTACTTC; cdr3_aa: CSVDRGGHEQYF
clone_size: .; v_call: TRBV7-6; j_call: TRBJ2-3; d_call: .; cdr3_nt: TGTGCCAGCAGCTTAGGGGCAGGACGCACAGATACGCAGTATTTT; cdr3_aa: CASSLGAGRTDTQYF
clone_size: once; v_call: TRBV6-6; j_call: TRBJ1-2; d_call: .; cdr3_nt: TGTGCCAGCAGCCCCCGGGACAACTATGGCTACACCTTC; cdr3_aa: CASSPRDNYGYTF
clone_size: .; v_call: TRBV7-7; j_call: TRBJ2-1; d_call: TRBD2; cdr3_nt: TGTGCTAGCAGCTTATCAACTAGCGGGGGGGCAAAGGGGAATGAGCAGTTCTTC; cdr3_aa: CASSLSTSGGAKGNEQFF
clone_size: .; v_call: TRBV5-1; j_call: TRBJ2-1; d_call: .; cdr3_nt: TGCGCCAGCAGCTTGACGGAGAAAAGCAATGAGCAGTTCTTC; cdr3_aa: CASSLTEKSNEQFF
clone_size: .; v_call: TRBV2; j_call: TRBJ1-2; d_call: .; cdr3_nt: TGTGCCAGCAGTGAGGGCAGGGGAACGGGGGGCTACACCTTC; cdr3_aa: CASSEGRGTGGYTF
clone_size: .; v_call: TRBV18; j_call: TRBJ2-2; d_call: .; cdr3_nt: TGTGCCAGCTCACCAGCGACAGGGAACACCGGGGAGCTGTTTTTT; cdr3_aa: CASSPATGNTGELFF
clone_size: .; v_call: TRBV6-4; j_call: TRBJ1-1; d_call: .; cdr3_nt: TGTGCCAGCAGTGCGAGCCCGGGGAACACTGAAGCTTTCTTT; cdr3_aa: CASSASPGNTEAFF
clone_size: .; v_call: TRBV9; j_call: TRBJ1-1; d_call: .; cdr3_nt: TGTGCCAGCAGCGCCCGGGTGGGGAACACTGAAGCTTTCTTT; cdr3_aa: CASSARVGNTEAFF
clone_size: .; v_call: TRBV6-1; j_call: TRBJ2-3; d_call: TRBD2; cdr3_nt: TGTGCCAGCAGTGGACTAGCGAGCACAGATACGCAGTATTTT; cdr3_aa: CASSGLASTDTQYF